This T cell receptor beta chain was identified during a study of cytomegalovirus exposure and HLA in healthy donors. Background on the study: In an earlier analysis, approximately 120 million unique TCR beta sequences were found from approximately 190 million T cells. Study-level findings and limits: In vitro assays verified that a few CMV-associated chains recognized CMV antigens specifically. A later analysis found most CMV-associated TCR beta chains apparently HLA-restricted.

On this clone itself: No antigen is known for it.

The PCR used 60 Vbeta and 13 Jbeta primers. Only in-frame clones appear in the TCRdb table, and some are missing; sequencing was by immunoSEQ multiplex PCR. The data contain more than 90,000 clones, under 80% of them seen just once; the ten biggest clones take up 7% to 10%. The CDR3 contains 14 residues. CDR1 and CDR2 from the germline V gene are SGHRS and YFSETQ. V lost 1 base and J lost 9, with 11 bases in between. This sequence was found in a human donor in good health. This chain links TRBV5-1 with TRBJ1-6, with D unclear. Sequencing input: PBMCs. DNA of the CDR3: TGCGCCAGCAGCTTGCTAGGGAGCGGTTCACCCCTCCACTTT. Its protein product is CASSLLGSGSPLHF.